The TCR beta chain under discussion was sequenced for a study of shared clonotypes between healthy human individuals (dated by TCRdb to the early 2020s). Concerning the study at large: The cohort comprised two women and a few men aged 18 to 49 years. Per donor, leukapheresis produced somewhere between about 0.94 and 9.5 billion PBMCs. Libraries were prepared and TCR repertoires were sequenced by different laboratories using diverse techniques, in order to increase sequencing depth and limit assay-specific biases. For each donor, CD4 naive and CD4 memory were each given three plates, CD8 naive was given two plates, and CD8 memory was given one plate. The study deeply sequenced blood TCR repertoires of about five healthy adults to estimate repertoire size and the extent of clonotype sharing between individuals. Overall study outcomes, separate from this receptor: Naive subsets generally had larger estimated clonotype richness than memory subsets. Rarefaction of sorted-subset datasets indicated incomplete sequencing despite the large sequencing depth. Across four donors, around 5% of naive CD4, over 3% of naive CD8, under 2.5% of memory CD4, and about 0.4% of memory CD8 clonotypes were shared. Because the study included only a small number of donors, the genetic and exposure-history diversity represented was limited. Only blood was sampled, and tissue TCR repertoires likely differ from those in blood. Compared with non-shared clonotypes, the clonotypes found in all four sorted-subset donors had higher generation probabilities. Based on pairwise subsampling, the degree of clonotype sharing among donors was expected to be affected by sequencing depth.

Using the deep immunoSEQ assay, TCR CDR3 regions were amplified from genomic DNA by multiplex PCR. For each cell subset, the extracted genomic DNA was distributed evenly across all wells of several immunoSEQ 96-well plates, and each plate served as one replicate. For sorted subsets, each replicate PCR was loaded with roughly 200 ng genomic DNA, equivalent to some 27,000 T cell genomes. Purified libraries were quantified with a Qubit 3.0 fluorometer, sized on a Bioanalyzer 2100, and re-quantified with the KAPA Library Quantification kit. Each immunoSEQ 96-well plate was sequenced on its own single-read 150-cycle Illumina NextSeq 550 flow cell. On the study's bioinformatics: Because the immunoSEQ output included only junctional sequences and no quality scores, the filtering could not be the same as the filtering used for full-length reads. To assign V/J genes and CDR3, sequences were annotated against IMGT germline references using PyIR, a Python wrapper for IgBLAST v1.9. Reads were removed for weak V/J assignments (E-value above 1e-6), missing CDR3, stop codons, out-of-frame junctions, or ambiguous translated residues. A V3J clonotype was defined by an identical inferred V gene, J gene, and CDR3 amino acid sequence. Percentage overlap between repertoires was computed as shared unique clonotypes divided by the size of the smaller repertoire. Richness of each repertoire was evaluated using RTK rarefaction, the Chao1 estimator, and Recon v2.1 estimates of unobserved clonotypes. Generation probabilities for all TCRbeta clonotypes obtained by the gDNA method from a handful of donors were computed using OLGA. This is the immuneACCESS table as TCRdb keeps it, with only in-frame sequences that have V and J called. A part of the clones is gone; compared with another copy, unresolved V genes explain less than half, and the rest is unexplained. That table gives V, J and clone size, and the DNA gave D and trimming. The sample table lists about 2.1 million clones, 85% to 95% of them with a count of one. The leading ten clones occupy around 1.7% of the sample.

CD8 naive samples were CD45RO-negative cells positively selected for CCR7, giving a CD45RA+CCR7+ population that excluded TemRA cells. Healthy HIV-negative adults with no recently reported acute infections or vaccinations were included as donors. Every donor was a Caucasian adult living in Nashville, Tennessee, USA. Blood was obtained by leukapheresis, after which PBMCs were separated by Ficoll-Histopaque density gradient centrifugation and cryopreserved in liquid nitrogen vapor phase. Analytical flow cytometry was used to check the purity and quantity of each magnetically sorted T cell population. Genomic DNA was isolated from every sorted fraction and measured by UV absorbance on a Nanodrop 2000c. Comment on this clone: No cognate antigen has been identified for it. Base-call qualities are not available, and no considerably larger clone is one nucleotide away.

The CDR3 contains 17 residues, cysteine and phenylalanine counted. This entry keeps only the CDR3 DNA: 51 bases, framed from base 1. Based on the germline V gene, the CDR1 and CDR2 sequences are SNHLY and FYNNEI. V is cut back by 8 bases and J by 4 bases, with 14 bases in the junction unmatched. Sequencing was performed on naive CD8+ T cells from PBMCs. The sample's cell subset or site label is to be understood as: CD45RA+CCR7+. Here the chain combines TRBV2 and TRBJ2-2; TRBD2 matches 9 bases in the middle. This clonotype originated in a man in his late teens or twenties in good health. Some clones in this sample may be carry-over from other donors' samples. CDR3 sequence: CASHGSSGSVSTGELFF. The sequence in DNA is TGTGCCAGCCACGGTAGTAGCGGGAGTGTTAGCACCGGGGAGCTGTTTTTT. With all but the CDR3 taken from the reference TRBV2 and TRBJ2-2 genes, the full variable domain is: EPEVTQTPSHQVTQMGQEVILRCVPISNHLYFYWYRQILGQKVEFLVSFYNNEISEKSEIFDDQFSVERPDGSNFTLKIRSTKLEDSAMYFCASHGSSGSVSTGELFFGEGSRLTVL.